Here is one TCR beta chain with its context. Random hexamers were used to reverse transcribe an amount of about 0.45 to 1 ug RNA. Coverage of TCR beta CDR3 amplification by immunoSEQ multiplex PCR extended to 54 Vbeta and 13 Jbeta. One entry per CDR3 protein results from TCRdb running MiXCR on the immunoSEQ multiplex PCR reads. The data show under 150,000 distinct CDR3 sequences, 90% to 95% seen once. The data were obtained in a study of CD8 T cells in Susac syndrome. TEMRA cells underwent FACS enrichment and CD8+ and CD4+ T cells underwent negative isolation. V was pared by 5 bases and J by 12 bases, with 17 bases between. CDR3 size: 12 residues. Germline V gene data show CDR1 as DFQATT and CDR2 as SNEGSKA (reference sequence).

The origin of this receptor is a human donor with multiple sclerosis. This sequence joins TRBV20-1 and TRBJ2-1, with D perhaps being TRBD1 or TRBD2 (6 bases each). The specimen sequenced was CD4+ T cells from PBMCs. CDR3 in DNA: TGCAGTGCTGTCCGCCTTGAGGGGGGGCAGTTCTTC. As protein: CSAVRLEGGQFF.